This TCR beta chain was recorded in a study of T-cell reconstitution after alpha-beta-depleted transplantation in children. Preparation of the TCRbeta library involved a method that used unique molecular identifiers. One entry per CDR3 protein, called by TCRdb with MiXCR from the PCR reads. Of about 980,000 distinct CDR3 sequences listed, less than 30% were seen once; the top ten hold 25% to 35%. In the case of this clonotype: The target antigen is unknown.

Study-wide results and limits: For some patients, TCRbeta diversity was high at day 60 because of recipient T cells and thymic progenitors that survived. The authors attributed T-cell counts and diversity one year after transplant mostly to newly produced T cells.

This CDR3 is built from 17 residues. Germline CDR1 and CDR2: SGHTA and FQGNSA. Trimming took 4 bases from V and 5 from J; bases not matched to a gene: 9. The rearrangement links TRBV7-2 to TRBJ2-2, with 11 bases matching TRBD2. This clonotype was sampled from a boy under three years old who had a stem cell transplant for SCID, so the T cells may come from the graft donor. The sequencing here drew on PBMCs, mostly from graft donor cells, taken 360 days after TCRalphabeta/CD19-depleted stem cell transplant. DNA of the CDR3: TGTGCCAGCAGCTCGACTAGCGGGGCGCAGGGGACCGGGGAGCTGTTTTTT. The encoded protein is CASSSTSGAQGTGELFF. Together with reference TRBV7-2 and TRBJ2-2, the CDR3 gives the full variable domain: GAGVSQSPSNKVTEKGKDVELRCDPISGHTALYWYRQSLGQGLEFLIYFQGNSAPDKSGLPSDRFSAERTGGSVSTLTIQRTQQEDSAVYLCASSSTSGAQGTGELFFGEGSRLTVL.